This T cell receptor beta chain originates from a study of blood T cell repertoires in COVID-19. Clones were sequenced by immunoSEQ multiplex PCR, and TCRdb holds only the in-frame ones, with some missing. The repertoire consists of 310,000 or so clones, with about 87% occurring once and the leading ten covering about 8.9%. From germline, CDR1 is SGHKS and CDR2 YYEKEE (reference sequence). V shed 5 bases and J shed 0 bases, with 8 bases lying between them. The CDR3 length is 13 residues. The clonotype originates from a young woman who had recovered from COVID-19. Sequencing input: PBMCs or T cells enriched from blood (not recorded which). The chain combines TRBV5-5 with TRBJ1-2; no definite D call. CDR3 bases: TGTGCCAGCAGACCCGGGGCTAACTATGGCTACACCTTC. This sequence encodes CASRPGANYGYTF.